Ten or more counts support the clone carrying this T cell receptor beta chain. The antigen is unknown. For TCRbeta, the library was prepared with unique molecular identifiers. One entry per CDR3 protein results from TCRdb running MiXCR on the PCR reads. The sample lists about 120,000 distinct CDR3 sequences, 20% to 25% seen once, with over 9.5% in the top ten. The sample belongs to a study of T-cell reconstitution after alpha-beta-depleted transplantation in children. Whole-study results and caveats: In patients about two months after transplant, alpha-beta T cells reportedly arose from several hundred expanded graft clones. Counts and diversity of T cells one year after transplant came mostly from newly produced T cells.

This CDR3 has 15 amino acids. CDR1 and CDR2 (germline): DFQATT, SNEGSKA (reference sequence). Trimming pared 5 bases from V and 0 bases from J, leaving 14 bases between. This sequence originates from a male patient aged 2 to 9 who had a stem cell transplant for chronic granulomatous disease, so the T cells may come from the graft donor. This sequence joins TRBV20-1 and TRBJ2-1; weak D call: TRBD2 (6 bases). The sequences come from PBMCs, mostly from graft donor cells, collected 180 days after TCRalphabeta/CD19-depleted stem cell transplant. In DNA form, the CDR3 reads TGCAGTGCTTCATTTAGCGGCAGCTCCTACAATGAGCAGTTCTTC. It yields the protein CSASFSGSSYNEQFF.